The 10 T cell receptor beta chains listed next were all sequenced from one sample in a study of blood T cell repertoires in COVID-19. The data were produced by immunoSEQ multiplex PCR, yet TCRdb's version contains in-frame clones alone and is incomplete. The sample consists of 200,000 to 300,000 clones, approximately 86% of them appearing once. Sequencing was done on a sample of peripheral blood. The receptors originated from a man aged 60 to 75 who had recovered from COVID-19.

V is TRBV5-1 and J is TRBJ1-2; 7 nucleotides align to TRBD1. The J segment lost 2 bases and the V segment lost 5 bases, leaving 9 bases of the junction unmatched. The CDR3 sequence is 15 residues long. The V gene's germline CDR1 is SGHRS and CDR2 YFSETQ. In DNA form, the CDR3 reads TGCGCCAGCAGACGGGGACAGAGTCTCAACTATGGCTACACCTTC. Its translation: CASRRGQSLNYGYTF.

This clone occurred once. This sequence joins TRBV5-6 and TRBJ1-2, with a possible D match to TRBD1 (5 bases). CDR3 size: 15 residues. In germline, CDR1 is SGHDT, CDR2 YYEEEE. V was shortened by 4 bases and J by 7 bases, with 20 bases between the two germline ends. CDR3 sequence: CASSDPMRGWSGYTF. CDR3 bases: TGTGCCAGCAGCGACCCAATGCGGGGGTGGAGTGGCTACACCTTC.

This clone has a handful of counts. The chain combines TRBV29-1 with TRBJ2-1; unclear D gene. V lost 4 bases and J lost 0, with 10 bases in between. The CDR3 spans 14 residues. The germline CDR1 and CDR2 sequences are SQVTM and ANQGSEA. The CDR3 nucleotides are TGCAGCGTTGCAGGAAACCCCTCCTACAATGAGCAGTTCTTC. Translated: CSVAGNPSYNEQFF.

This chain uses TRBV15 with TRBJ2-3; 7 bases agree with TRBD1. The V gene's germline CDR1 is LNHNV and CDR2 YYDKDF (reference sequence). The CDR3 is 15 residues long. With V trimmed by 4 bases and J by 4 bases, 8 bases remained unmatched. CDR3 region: CATSTYVQGADTQYF. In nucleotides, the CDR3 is TGTGCCACCAGCACTTATGTTCAGGGGGCAGATACGCAGTATTTT.

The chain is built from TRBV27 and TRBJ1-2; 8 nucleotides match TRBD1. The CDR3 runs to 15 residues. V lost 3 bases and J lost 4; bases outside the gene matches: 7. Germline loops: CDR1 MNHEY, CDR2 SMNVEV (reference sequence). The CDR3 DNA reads TGTGCCAGCAGTTTGCAGGGGGCGCTGGGCTATGGCTACACCTTC. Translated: CASSLQGALGYGYTF.

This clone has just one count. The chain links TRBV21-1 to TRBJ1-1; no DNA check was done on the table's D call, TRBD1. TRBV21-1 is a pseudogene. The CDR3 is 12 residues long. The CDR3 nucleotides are TGTGCCAGCTGCACCGACACAGGGAACGCTTTCTTT. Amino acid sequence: CASCTDTGNAFF.

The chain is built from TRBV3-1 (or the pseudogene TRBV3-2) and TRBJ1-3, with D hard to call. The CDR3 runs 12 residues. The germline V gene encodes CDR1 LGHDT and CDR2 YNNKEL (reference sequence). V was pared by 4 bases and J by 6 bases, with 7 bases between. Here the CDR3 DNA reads TGTGCCAGCAGCCCCGCGAAAAACACCATATATTTT. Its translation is CASSPAKNTIYF.

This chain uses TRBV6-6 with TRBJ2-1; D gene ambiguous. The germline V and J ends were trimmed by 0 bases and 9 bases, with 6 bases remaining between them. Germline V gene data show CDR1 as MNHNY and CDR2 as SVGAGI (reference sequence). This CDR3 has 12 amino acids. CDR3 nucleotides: TGTGCCAGCAGTTACTCGAGAGTTGAGCAGTTCTTC. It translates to CASSYSRVEQFF.

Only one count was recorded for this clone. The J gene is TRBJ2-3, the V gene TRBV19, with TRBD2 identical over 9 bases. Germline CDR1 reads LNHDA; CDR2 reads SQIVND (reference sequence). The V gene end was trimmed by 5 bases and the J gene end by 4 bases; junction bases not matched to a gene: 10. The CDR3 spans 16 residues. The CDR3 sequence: CASSRLAGPGADTQYF. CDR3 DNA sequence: TGTGCCAGTAGTCGCCTAGCGGGGCCCGGGGCAGATACGCAGTATTTT. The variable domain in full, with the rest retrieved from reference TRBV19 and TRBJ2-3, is DGGITQSPKYLFRKEGQNVTLSCEQNLNHDAMYWYRQDPGQGLRLIYYSQIVNDFQKGDIAEGYSVSREKKESFPLTVTSAQKNPTAFYLCASSRLAGPGADTQYFGPGTRLTVL.

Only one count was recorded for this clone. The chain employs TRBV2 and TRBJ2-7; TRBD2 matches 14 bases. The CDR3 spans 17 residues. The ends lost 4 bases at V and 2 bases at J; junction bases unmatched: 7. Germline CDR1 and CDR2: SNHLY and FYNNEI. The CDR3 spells CASSGGLAGGTAYEQYF. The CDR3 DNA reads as TGTGCCAGCAGTGGAGGACTAGCGGGGGGTACCGCCTACGAGCAGTACTTC.